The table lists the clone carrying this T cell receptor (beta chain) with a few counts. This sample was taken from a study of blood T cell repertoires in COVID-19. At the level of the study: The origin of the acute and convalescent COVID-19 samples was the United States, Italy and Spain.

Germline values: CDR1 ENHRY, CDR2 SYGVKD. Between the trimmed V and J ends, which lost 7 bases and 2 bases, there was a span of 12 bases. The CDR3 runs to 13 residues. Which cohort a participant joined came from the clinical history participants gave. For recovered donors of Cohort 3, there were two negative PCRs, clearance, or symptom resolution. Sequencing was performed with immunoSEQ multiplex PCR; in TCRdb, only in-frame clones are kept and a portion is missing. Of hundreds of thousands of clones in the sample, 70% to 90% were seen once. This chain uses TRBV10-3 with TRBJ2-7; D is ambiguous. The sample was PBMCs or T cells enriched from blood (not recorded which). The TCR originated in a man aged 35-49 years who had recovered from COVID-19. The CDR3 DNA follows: TGTGCCATCACCTCAAACCTAGCCTACGAGCAGTACTTC. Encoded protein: CAITSNLAYEQYF.